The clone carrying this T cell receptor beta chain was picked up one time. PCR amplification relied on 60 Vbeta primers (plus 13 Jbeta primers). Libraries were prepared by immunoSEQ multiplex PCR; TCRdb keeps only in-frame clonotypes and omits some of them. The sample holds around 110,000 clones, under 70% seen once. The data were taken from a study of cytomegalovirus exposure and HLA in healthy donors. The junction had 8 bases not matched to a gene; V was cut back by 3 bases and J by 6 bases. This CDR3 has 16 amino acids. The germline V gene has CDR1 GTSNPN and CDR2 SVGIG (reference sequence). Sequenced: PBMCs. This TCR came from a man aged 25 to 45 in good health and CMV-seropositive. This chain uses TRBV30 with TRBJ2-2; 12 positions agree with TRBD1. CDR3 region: CAWSQPGTGGPGELFF. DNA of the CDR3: TGTGCCTGGAGCCAACCCGGGACAGGGGGCCCCGGGGAGCTGTTTTTT. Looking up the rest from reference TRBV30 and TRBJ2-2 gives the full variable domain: SQTIHQWPATLVQPVGSPLSLECTVEGTSNPNLYWYRQAAGRGLQLLFYSVGIGQISSEVPQNLSASRPQDRQFILSSKKLLLSDSGFYLCAWSQPGTGGPGELFFGEGSRLTVL.